The 3 T cell receptor beta chains below all came from one sample that was sequenced in a study of blood T cells in healthy people across ages (dated by TCRdb to between 2014 and 2016). Libraries were built with 5' RACE. The sample was run on an Illumina HiSeq 2500. The second PCR ran for roughly 6 to 11 cycles and used a J-beta primer mix along with a sample-barcoded 5' primer. TCRdb's own reprocessing of the public reads used fastp at Q25 and MiXCR and kept productive beta chains. Entries that share a CDR3 protein sequence are merged under the most common genes and DNA. This sample holds more than 600,000 distinct CDR3 sequences; roughly 25% were observed only once. The ten top clones hold 9.4% of the sample. Separately, the same data were catalogued under a study of T cells of mothers and their children.

Sequenced sample: blood. These receptors were obtained from a boy aged 5-17 years in good health.

This clonotype was detected only a few times. The V call is TRBV7-9, the J call TRBJ2-5, with a possible D match to TRBD1 (5 bases). The J call may not be correct, given that the DNA end is closer to TRBJ2-7. Germline loops: CDR1 SEHNR, CDR2 FQNEAQ (reference sequence). The CDR3 is made up of 12 amino acids. The DNA for the CDR3 is TGTGCCAGCAGCCTTGGGGCAGCCGAGCAGTACTTC. This translates into CASSLGAAEQYF.

On this clonotype: At one boundary the junction diverges from the germline segment, which might be a read error. The chain links TRBV6-2 or TRBV6-3 to TRBJ2-2; 11 nucleotides align to TRBD1. Germline-derived CDR1 and CDR2 are MNHEY and SVGEGT. There are 14 residues in the CDR3. The CDR3 nucleotides are TGTACCAGCAGAGGACAGGGGGCGTCCGGGGAGCTGTTTTTT. This gives the protein CTSRGQGASGELFF.

This clonotype has a handful of counts. This chain joins TRBV20-1 and TRBJ2-3; 7 bases are a match to TRBD2. CDR1 and CDR2 from the germline V gene are DFQATT and SNEGSKA (reference sequence). The CDR3 is 14 amino acids. Trimming removed 6 bases from V and 3 bases from J; junction bases left unmatched: 9. In DNA, the CDR3 is TGCAGTGCGTTATCCGGACTAGGGACAGATACGCAGTATTTT. It yields the protein CSALSGLGTDTQYF.